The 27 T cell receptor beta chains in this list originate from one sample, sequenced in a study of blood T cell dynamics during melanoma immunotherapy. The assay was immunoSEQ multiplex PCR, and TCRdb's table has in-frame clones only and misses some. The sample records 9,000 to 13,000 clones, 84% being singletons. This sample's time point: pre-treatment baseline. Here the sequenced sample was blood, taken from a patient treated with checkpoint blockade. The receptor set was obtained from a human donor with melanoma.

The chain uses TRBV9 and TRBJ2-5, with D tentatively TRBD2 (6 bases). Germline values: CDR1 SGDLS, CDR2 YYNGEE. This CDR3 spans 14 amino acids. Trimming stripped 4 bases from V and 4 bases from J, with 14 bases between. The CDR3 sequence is CASSPRGSGETQYF. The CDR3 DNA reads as TGTGCCAGCAGCCCCCGGGGGAGCGGAGAGACCCAGTACTTC. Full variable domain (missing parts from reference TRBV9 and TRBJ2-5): DSGVTQTPKHLITATGQRVTLRCSPRSGDLSVYWYQQSLDQGLQFLIQYYNGEERAKGNILERFSAQQFPDLHSELNLSSLELGDSALYFCASSPRGSGETQYFGPGTRLLVL.

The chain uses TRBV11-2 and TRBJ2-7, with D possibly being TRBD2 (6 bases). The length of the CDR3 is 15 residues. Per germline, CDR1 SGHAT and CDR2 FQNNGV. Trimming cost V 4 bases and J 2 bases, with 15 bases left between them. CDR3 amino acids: CASSSDPGVAYEQYF. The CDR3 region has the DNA TGTGCCAGCAGCTCCGACCCGGGGGTGGCCTACGAGCAGTACTTC.

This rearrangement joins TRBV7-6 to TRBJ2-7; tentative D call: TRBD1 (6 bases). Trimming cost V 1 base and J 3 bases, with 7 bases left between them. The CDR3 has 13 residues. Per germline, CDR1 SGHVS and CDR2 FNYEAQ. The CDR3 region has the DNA TGTGCCAGCAGCTTAGGGGACAACTACGAGCAGTACTTC. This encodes CASSLGDNYEQYF.

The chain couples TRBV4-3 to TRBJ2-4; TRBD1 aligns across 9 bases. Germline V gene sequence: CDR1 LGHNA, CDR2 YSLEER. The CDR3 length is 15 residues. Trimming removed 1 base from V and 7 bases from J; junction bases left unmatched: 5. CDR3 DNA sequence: TGCGCCAGCAGCCAAGGAAGGACAGGGGAGAACATTCAGTACTTC. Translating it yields CASSQGRTGENIQYF.

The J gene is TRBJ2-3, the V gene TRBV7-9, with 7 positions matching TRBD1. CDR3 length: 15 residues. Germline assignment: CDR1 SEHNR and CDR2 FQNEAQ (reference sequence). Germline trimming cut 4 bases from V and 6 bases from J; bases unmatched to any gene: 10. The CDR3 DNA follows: TGTGCCAGCAGCTCCCACCCCGAGGGGGCCGATACGCAGTATTTT. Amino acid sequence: CASSSHPEGADTQYF.

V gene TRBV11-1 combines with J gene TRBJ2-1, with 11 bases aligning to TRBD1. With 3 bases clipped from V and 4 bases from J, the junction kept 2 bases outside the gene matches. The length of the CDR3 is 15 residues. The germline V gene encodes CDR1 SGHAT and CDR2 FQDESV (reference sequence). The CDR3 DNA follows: TGTGCCAGCAGCTTTAGGGACAGGGGGTACAATGAGCAGTTCTTC. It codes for CASSFRDRGYNEQFF.

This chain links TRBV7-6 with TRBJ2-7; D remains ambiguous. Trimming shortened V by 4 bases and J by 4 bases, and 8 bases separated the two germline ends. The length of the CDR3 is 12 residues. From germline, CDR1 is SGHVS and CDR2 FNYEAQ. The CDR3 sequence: CASSSDGYEQYF. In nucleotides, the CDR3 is TGTGCCAGCAGCTCGGACGGATACGAGCAGTACTTC. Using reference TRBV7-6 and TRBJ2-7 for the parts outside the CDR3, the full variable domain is GAGVSQSPRYKVTKRGQDVALRCDPISGHVSLYWYRQALGQGPEFLTYFNYEAQQDKSGLPNDRFSAERPEGSISTLTIQRTEQRDSAMYRCASSSDGYEQYFGPGTRLTVT.

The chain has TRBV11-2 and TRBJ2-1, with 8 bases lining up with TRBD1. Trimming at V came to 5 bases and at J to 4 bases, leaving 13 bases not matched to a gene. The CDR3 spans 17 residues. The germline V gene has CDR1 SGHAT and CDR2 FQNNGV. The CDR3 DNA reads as TGTGCCAGCAGCCCGGGGACAGGCTATTCACTTTACAATGAGCAGTTCTTC. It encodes CASSPGTGYSLYNEQFF.

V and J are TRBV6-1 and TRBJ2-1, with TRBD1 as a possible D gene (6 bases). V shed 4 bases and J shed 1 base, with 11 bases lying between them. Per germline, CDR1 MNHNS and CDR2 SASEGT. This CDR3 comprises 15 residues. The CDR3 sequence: CASSARGRSYNEQFF. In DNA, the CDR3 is TGTGCCAGCAGTGCCAGGGGCCGATCCTACAATGAGCAGTTCTTC.

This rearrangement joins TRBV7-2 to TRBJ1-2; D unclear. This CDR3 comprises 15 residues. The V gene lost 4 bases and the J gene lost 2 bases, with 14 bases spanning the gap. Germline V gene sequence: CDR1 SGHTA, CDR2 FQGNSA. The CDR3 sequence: CASSSSGGRNYGYTF. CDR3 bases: TGTGCCAGCAGCTCATCGGGAGGCAGAAACTATGGCTACACCTTC.

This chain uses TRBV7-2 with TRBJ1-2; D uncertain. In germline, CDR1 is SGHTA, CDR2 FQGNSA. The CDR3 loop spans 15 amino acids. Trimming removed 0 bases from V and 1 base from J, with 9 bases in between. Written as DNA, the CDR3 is TGTGCCAGCAGCTTAGCCCTTTGGGGTAACTATGGCTACACCTTC. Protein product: CASSLALWGNYGYTF.

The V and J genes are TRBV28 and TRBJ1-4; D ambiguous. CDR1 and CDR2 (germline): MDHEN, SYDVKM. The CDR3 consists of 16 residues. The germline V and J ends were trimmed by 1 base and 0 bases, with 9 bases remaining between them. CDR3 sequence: CASSLSDGATNEKLFF. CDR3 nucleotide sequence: TGTGCCAGCAGTTTATCGGACGGGGCAACTAATGAAAAACTGTTTTTT.

The CDR3 DNA sequence: TGTGCCAGCAGTTTAGGGTGGGCGTCCGGGGAGCTGTTTTTT. It yields the protein CASSLGWASGELFF. The chain joins TRBV27 to TRBJ2-2; no clear D. The CDR3 is made up of 14 amino acids. Germline V gene data show CDR1 as MNHEY and CDR2 as SMNVEV (reference sequence). Trimming shortened V by 2 bases and J by 6 bases, and 10 bases separated the two germline ends.

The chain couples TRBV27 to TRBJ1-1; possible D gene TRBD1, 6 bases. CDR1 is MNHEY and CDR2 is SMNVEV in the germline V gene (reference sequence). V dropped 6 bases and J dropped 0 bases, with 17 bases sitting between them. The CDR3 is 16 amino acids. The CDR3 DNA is TGTGCCAGCAGGCTTGGGGGGCGCCTTATGAACACTGAAGCTTTCTTT. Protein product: CASRLGGRLMNTEAFF.

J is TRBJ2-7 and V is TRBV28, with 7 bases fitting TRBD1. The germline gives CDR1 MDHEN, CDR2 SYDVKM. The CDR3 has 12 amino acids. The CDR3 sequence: CATDRPPGEQYF. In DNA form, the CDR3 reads TGTGCTACGGACAGGCCCCCTGGCGAGCAGTACTTC.

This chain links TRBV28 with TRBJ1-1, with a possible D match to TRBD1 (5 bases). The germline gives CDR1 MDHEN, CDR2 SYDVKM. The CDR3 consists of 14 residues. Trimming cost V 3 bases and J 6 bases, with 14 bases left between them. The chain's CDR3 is CASSFLAGFPEAFF. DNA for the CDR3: TGTGCCAGCAGTTTTCTGGCAGGGTTCCCTGAAGCTTTCTTT.

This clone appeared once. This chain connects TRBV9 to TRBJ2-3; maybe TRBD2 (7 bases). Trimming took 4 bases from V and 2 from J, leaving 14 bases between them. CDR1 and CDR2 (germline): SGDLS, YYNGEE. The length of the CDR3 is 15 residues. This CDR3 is CASSQIGGATDTQYF. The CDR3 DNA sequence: TGTGCCAGCAGCCAGATAGGGGGGGCCACAGATACGCAGTATTTT.

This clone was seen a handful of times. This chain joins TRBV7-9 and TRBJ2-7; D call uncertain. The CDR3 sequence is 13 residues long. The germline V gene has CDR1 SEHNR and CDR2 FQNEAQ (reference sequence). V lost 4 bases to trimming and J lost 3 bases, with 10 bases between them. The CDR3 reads CASSSGRYYEQYF. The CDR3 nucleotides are TGTGCCAGCAGCTCCGGTCGGTACTACGAGCAGTACTTC.

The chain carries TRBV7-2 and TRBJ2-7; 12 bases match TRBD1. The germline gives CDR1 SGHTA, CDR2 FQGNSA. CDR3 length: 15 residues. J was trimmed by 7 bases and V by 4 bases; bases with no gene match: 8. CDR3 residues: CASSSRGQGAREQYF. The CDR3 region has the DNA TGTGCCAGCAGCTCCCGGGGACAGGGGGCCCGGGAGCAGTACTTC.

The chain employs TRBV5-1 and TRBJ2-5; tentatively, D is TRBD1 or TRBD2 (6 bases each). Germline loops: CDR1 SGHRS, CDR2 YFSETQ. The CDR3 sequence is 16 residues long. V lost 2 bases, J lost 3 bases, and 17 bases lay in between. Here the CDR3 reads CASSFPDSGGKETQYF. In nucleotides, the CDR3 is TGCGCCAGCAGCTTTCCGGACTCCGGGGGCAAAGAGACCCAGTACTTC.

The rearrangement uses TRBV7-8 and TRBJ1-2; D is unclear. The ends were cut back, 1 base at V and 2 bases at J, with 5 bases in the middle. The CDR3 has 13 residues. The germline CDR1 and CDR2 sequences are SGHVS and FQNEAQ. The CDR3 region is CASSLERNYGYTF. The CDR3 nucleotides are TGTGCCAGCAGCTTAGAAAGAAACTATGGCTACACCTTC.

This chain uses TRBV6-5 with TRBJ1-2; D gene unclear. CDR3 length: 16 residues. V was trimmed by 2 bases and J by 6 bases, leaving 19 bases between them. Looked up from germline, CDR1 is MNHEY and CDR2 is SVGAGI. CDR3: CASSYKARPAYNGYTF. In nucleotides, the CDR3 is TGTGCCAGCAGTTACAAGGCCAGGCCCGCGTACAATGGCTACACCTTC.

CDR3 nucleotides: TGTGCCAGCAGTTACCCCCCTCCCACGGACACTGAAGCTTTCTTT. The encoded protein is CASSYPPPTDTEAFF. The chain combines TRBV6-6 with TRBJ1-1; D is uncertain. Per germline, CDR1 MNHNY and CDR2 SVGAGI (reference sequence). Between the trimmed V and J ends, which lost 2 bases and 3 bases, there was a span of 13 bases. CDR3 size: 15 residues.

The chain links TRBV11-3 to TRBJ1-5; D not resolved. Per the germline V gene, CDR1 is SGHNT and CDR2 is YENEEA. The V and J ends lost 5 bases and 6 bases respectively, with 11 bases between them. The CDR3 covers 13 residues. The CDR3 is CASSNRATQPQHF. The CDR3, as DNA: TGTGCCAGCAGCAACCGGGCCACTCAGCCCCAGCATTTT.

The DNA of the CDR3 is TGTGCCAGCAGCTTCCGGGACAGGGACTGGAAACTGTTTTTT. Its protein is CASSFRDRDWKLFF. The chain couples TRBV7-8 to TRBJ1-4; 9 positions match TRBD1. Germline lookup yields CDR1 SGHVS and CDR2 FQNEAQ. V dropped 3 bases and J dropped 11; count of bases not matched to a gene: 7. CDR3 length: 14 residues.

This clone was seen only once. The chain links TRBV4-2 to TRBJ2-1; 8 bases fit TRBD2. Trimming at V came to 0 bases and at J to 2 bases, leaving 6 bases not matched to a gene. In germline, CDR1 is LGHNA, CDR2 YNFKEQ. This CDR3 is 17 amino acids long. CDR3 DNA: TGTGCCAGCAGCCAAGATGGAACGGGGGGGGCCTACAATGAGCAGTTCTTC. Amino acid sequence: CASSQDGTGGAYNEQFF.

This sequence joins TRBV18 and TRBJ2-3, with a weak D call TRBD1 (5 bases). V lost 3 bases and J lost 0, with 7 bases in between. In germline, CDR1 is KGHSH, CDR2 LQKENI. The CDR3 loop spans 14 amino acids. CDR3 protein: CASSPTDSTDTQYF. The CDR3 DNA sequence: TGTGCCAGCTCACCGACAGATAGCACAGATACGCAGTATTTT.